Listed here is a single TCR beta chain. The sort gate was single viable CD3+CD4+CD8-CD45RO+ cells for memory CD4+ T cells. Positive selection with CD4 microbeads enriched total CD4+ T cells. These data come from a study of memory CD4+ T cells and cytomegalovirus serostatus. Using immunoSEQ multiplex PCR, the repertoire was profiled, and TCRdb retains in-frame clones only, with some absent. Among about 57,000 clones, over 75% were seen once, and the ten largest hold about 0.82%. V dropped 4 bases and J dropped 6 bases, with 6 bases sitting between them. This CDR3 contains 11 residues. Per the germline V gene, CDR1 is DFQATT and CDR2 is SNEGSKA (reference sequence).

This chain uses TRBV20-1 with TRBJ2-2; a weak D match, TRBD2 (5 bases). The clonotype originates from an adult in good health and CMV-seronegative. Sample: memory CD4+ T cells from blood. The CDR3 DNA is TGCAGTGCTACCGGGGCCGGGGAGCTGTTTTTT. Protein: CSATGAGELFF.